A single sample gave rise to the 32 T cell receptor beta chains below, sequenced in a study of blood T cell repertoires in COVID-19. Sequencing was performed with immunoSEQ multiplex PCR; in TCRdb, only in-frame clones are kept and a portion is missing. This sample has around 310,000 clones, with about 91% found just once. Sequencing input: PBMCs or T cells enriched from blood (not recorded which). The origin of the receptors is a woman aged 35 to 49 who had recovered from COVID-19.

The DNA of the CDR3 is TGCAGCGTCGCCGGGACAGGGAAAGTAAATGAGCAGTTCTTC. This codes for CSVAGTGKVNEQFF. The chain has TRBV29-1 and TRBJ2-1, with 9 nucleotides matching TRBD1. The CDR3 extends over 14 amino acids. Germline V gives CDR1 SQVTM, CDR2 ANQGSEA. V shed 6 bases, J shed 7 bases, and the junction held 10 bases outside the gene matches.

The chain uses TRBV7-2 and TRBJ2-3; 7 bases match TRBD2. V trimming: 5 bases; J trimming: 3 bases; junction bases outside the gene matches: 8. The CDR3 runs to 15 residues. The germline CDR1 and CDR2 sequences are SGHTA and FQGNSA. The CDR3 bases are TGTGCCAGCAGCGAACGACTAGCCGGTACAGATACGCAGTATTTT. As protein: CASSERLAGTDTQYF.

This clone was recorded only once. The chain carries TRBV13 and TRBJ1-2; 7 bases map to TRBD1. The CDR3 sequence is 15 residues long. The J segment lost 0 bases and the V segment lost 6 bases, leaving 7 bases of the junction unmatched. Germline values: CDR1 PRHDT, CDR2 FYEKMQ (reference sequence). This CDR3 reads CASRSRTGTNYGYTF. The CDR3 DNA reads TGTGCCAGCAGGAGTCGGACAGGAACTAACTATGGCTACACCTTC.

This clone was seen once. The chain uses TRBV19 and TRBJ2-1; 8 positions agree with TRBD1. This CDR3 region has 15 residues. In germline, CDR1 is LNHDA, CDR2 SQIVND (reference sequence). V lost 5 bases, J lost 0 bases, and 3 bases stayed unmatched. The CDR3 nucleotides are TGTGCCAGTAGTCTACAGGGGGGCTCCTACAATGAGCAGTTCTTC. Translated: CASSLQGGSYNEQFF.

V gene TRBV7-9 combines with J gene TRBJ1-2, with 7 bases matching TRBD1. This CDR3 spans 13 amino acids. The germline CDR1 and CDR2 sequences are SEHNR and FQNEAQ (reference sequence). With V trimmed by 4 bases and J by 6 bases, 5 bases remained unmatched. CDR3 residues: CASSSQGLDGYTF. The CDR3 DNA reads TGTGCCAGCAGCTCACAGGGGCTCGATGGCTACACCTTC.

The V and J genes are TRBV21-1 and TRBJ1-2; TRBD1, as called in the table, went unchecked against the DNA. TRBV21-1 is flagged as a pseudogene. This CDR3 has 12 residues. The CDR3 spells CASSKGQVGYTF. The CDR3, as DNA: TGTGCCAGCAGCAAGGGACAGGTGGGCTACACCTTC.

This chain connects TRBV28 to TRBJ1-1, with D possibly being TRBD1 (6 bases). The CDR3 contains 15 residues. Germline V lookup: CDR1 MDHEN, CDR2 SYDVKM. V was clipped by 6 bases and J by 1 base, with 15 bases between them. CDR3 protein: CASRTSDRRNTEAFF. Written as DNA, the CDR3 is TGTGCCAGCAGGACATCGGACAGACGGAACACTGAAGCTTTCTTT.

The genes are TRBV5-1 and TRBJ1-3, with no clear D. This CDR3 spans 14 amino acids. Looked up from germline, CDR1 is SGHRS and CDR2 is YFSETQ. V was pared by 3 bases and J by 0 bases, with 7 bases between. The CDR3, as DNA: TGCGCCAGCAGCTCGCGGGGCTCTGGAAACACCATATATTTT. Protein sequence: CASSSRGSGNTIYF. Full variable domain (outside the CDR3, taken from reference TRBV5-1 and TRBJ1-3): KAGVTQTPRYLIKTRGQQVTLSCSPISGHRSVSWYQQTPGQGLQFLFEYFSETQRNKGNFPGRFSGRQFSNSRSEMNVSTLELGDSALYLCASSSRGSGNTIYFGEGSWLTVV.

The rearrangement uses TRBV18 and TRBJ1-2, with 8 bases identical to TRBD1. The germline V gene has CDR1 KGHSH and CDR2 LQKENI. This CDR3 contains 13 residues. The V gene end was trimmed by 8 bases and the J gene end by 2 bases; junction bases not matched to a gene: 4. Written as DNA, the CDR3 is TGTGCCAGCGAAGGACAGGGAAACTATGGCTACACCTTC. Amino acids: CASEGQGNYGYTF.

This chain connects TRBV3-1 (or the pseudogene TRBV3-2) to TRBJ1-1; D is uncertain. Germline V lookup: CDR1 LGHDT, CDR2 YNNKEL (reference sequence). V lost 0 bases and J lost 1, with 6 bases in between. The CDR3 extends over 14 amino acids. The CDR3 coding sequence is TGTGCCAGCAGCCAAGATACACAGAACACTGAAGCTTTCTTT. Its protein is CASSQDTQNTEAFF.

The genes are TRBV11-3 and TRBJ1-1; 7 positions match TRBD1. After removal of 4 bases from V and 3 bases from J, the junction contained 5 bases not matched to a gene. The germline CDR1 and CDR2 sequences are SGHNT and YENEEA. This CDR3 has 14 amino acids. CDR3 protein: CASSSTTGDTEAFF. In DNA, the CDR3 is TGTGCCAGCAGCTCAACCACAGGGGACACTGAAGCTTTCTTT. The entire variable domain, with the rest obtained from reference TRBV11-3 and TRBJ1-1, is as follows: EAGVVQSPRYKIIEKKQPVAFWCNPISGHNTLYWYLQNLGQGPELLIRYENEEAVDDSQLPKDRFSAERLKGVDSTLKIQPAELGDSAVYLCASSSTTGDTEAFFGQGTRLTVV.

This clone appeared a single time. The chain joins TRBV18 to TRBJ1-1; perhaps TRBD1 as D (6 bases). The V end was cut by 6 bases, the J end by 0 bases, with 17 bases between. Looked up from germline, CDR1 is KGHSH and CDR2 is LQKENI. The CDR3 runs to 16 residues. CDR3 nucleotide sequence: TGTGCCAGCTCCCAGAGCACAGGGCCCATGAACACTGAAGCTTTCTTT. Translation gives CASSQSTGPMNTEAFF.

In its sample, this clone was seen a few times. This sample includes further DNA sequences coding for the same CDR3. The chain couples TRBV29-1 to TRBJ1-1; 12 bases are a match to TRBD1. CDR1 SQVTM and CDR2 ANQGSEA come from the germline V gene. The CDR3 is 13 residues long. V gave up 7 bases and J gave up 1 base; unmatched junction bases: 1. CDR3 nucleotide sequence: TGCAGCGCGGGACAGGGGGCGAACACTGAAGCTTTCTTT. Translation: CSAGQGANTEAFF.

This chain uses TRBV4-1 with TRBJ2-1; D is ambiguous. The CDR3 is 14 amino acids. Germline V lookup: CDR1 MGHRA, CDR2 YSYEKL. Trimming left V 0 bases short and J 15 bases short, with 18 bases between. The CDR3 sequence is CASSQEVGLGVLFF. The CDR3 DNA sequence: TGCGCCAGCAGCCAAGAGGTGGGCTTGGGTGTACTGTTCTTC.

This clone showed up just a few times. This chain joins TRBV5-1 and TRBJ1-2, with D unclear. CDR1 and CDR2 (germline): SGHRS, YFSETQ. The CDR3 extends over 13 amino acids. V was clipped by 3 bases and J by 10 bases, with 16 bases between them. Written as DNA, the CDR3 is TGCGCCAGCAGCTCCGTCGTCAGCGGGGACTACACCTTC. It specifies CASSSVVSGDYTF.

The V and J genes are TRBV27 and TRBJ2-7, with TRBD2 as a possible D gene (7 bases). From germline, CDR1 is MNHEY and CDR2 SMNVEV (reference sequence). Trimming took off 3 bases at V and 1 base at J, with 10 bases between the two ends. The CDR3 extends over 14 amino acids. The CDR3 DNA is TGTGCCAGCAGTTTCAGCGGGACATCCTACGAGCAGTACTTC. Its translation is CASSFSGTSYEQYF.

This clone was detected only a few times. This sequence joins TRBV27 and TRBJ1-6; 10 nucleotides match TRBD1. The V gene end was trimmed by 4 bases and the J gene end by 8 bases; junction bases not matched to a gene: 5. This CDR3 region has 15 residues. Germline-derived CDR1 and CDR2 are MNHEY and SMNVEV (reference sequence). This CDR3 reads CASSSWDRGDSPLHF. CDR3 DNA: TGTGCCAGCAGTTCCTGGGACAGGGGTGATTCACCCCTCCACTTT.

The V call is TRBV5-1, the J call TRBJ2-3; 8 nucleotides match TRBD1. The CDR3 contains 16 residues. V shed 4 bases and J 0 bases; nucleotides not matched to a gene: 7. Germline loops: CDR1 SGHRS, CDR2 YFSETQ. CDR3 sequence (DNA): TGCGCCAGCAGCCAGTACAGGGGGTCTAGCACAGATACGCAGTATTTT. This translates into CASSQYRGSSTDTQYF.

CDR3 protein: CASSYFGSSYNEQFF. In nucleotides, the CDR3 is TGTGCCAGCAGTTACTTCGGGAGCTCCTACAATGAGCAGTTCTTC. The V and J genes are TRBV6-5 and TRBJ2-1, with D possibly TRBD2 on 6 matching bases. CDR1 is MNHEY, CDR2 SVGAGI, per germline. This CDR3 spans 15 amino acids. V dropped 1 base and J dropped 0 bases, with 7 bases sitting between them.

V and J are TRBV9 and TRBJ2-5, with D maybe TRBD1 (6 bases). Looked up from germline, CDR1 is SGDLS and CDR2 is YYNGEE. The CDR3 loop spans 16 amino acids. Trimming took 3 bases from V and 0 from J, leaving 15 bases between them. CDR3 region: CASSAILGTNQETQYF. CDR3 nucleotides: TGTGCCAGCAGCGCCATATTAGGGACAAACCAAGAGACCCAGTACTTC.

This chain connects TRBV28 to TRBJ2-2, with a tentative D call TRBD2 (7 bases). CDR1 is MDHEN and CDR2 is SYDVKM in the germline V gene. This CDR3 comprises 15 residues. V dropped 3 bases and J dropped 6 bases, with 14 bases sitting between them. The CDR3: CASSLIQGGAGELFF. The CDR3 bases are TGTGCCAGCAGTTTGATACAGGGAGGGGCCGGGGAGCTGTTTTTT.

This sequence joins TRBV9 and TRBJ1-2; 9 bases are a match to TRBD1. This CDR3 has 15 amino acids. Germline V gene sequence: CDR1 SGDLS, CDR2 YYNGEE. V was pared by 3 bases and J by 0 bases, with 3 bases of the junction left unmatched. The CDR3 here is CASSARTGANYGYTF. CDR3 nucleotide sequence: TGTGCCAGCAGCGCCCGGACAGGGGCTAACTATGGCTACACCTTC.

V and J are TRBV4-3 and TRBJ1-6; D unresolved. This CDR3 comprises 13 residues. V was pared by 1 base and J by 9 bases, with 7 bases between. CDR1 is LGHNA and CDR2 is YSLEER in the germline V gene. The CDR3 DNA reads as TGCGCCAGCAGCCAAGCATCGAGTTCACCCCTCCACTTT. Translation: CASSQASSSPLHF.

This rearrangement joins TRBV4-3 to TRBJ2-1; a weak D match, TRBD2 (5 bases). Trimming stripped 4 bases from V and 4 bases from J, with 8 bases between. CDR3 length: 13 amino acids. Germline loops: CDR1 LGHNA, CDR2 YSLEER. The CDR3 DNA reads TGCGCCAGCAGCCCCAGACTATACAATGAGCAGTTCTTC. This gives the protein CASSPRLYNEQFF.

J is TRBJ2-2 and V is TRBV7-2; 8 bases are a match to TRBD1. CDR1 and CDR2 (germline): SGHTA, FQGNSA. J was trimmed by 5 bases and V by 5 bases; bases with no gene match: 10. The CDR3 covers 16 residues. The CDR3 reads CASSPDRGVGTGELFF. As DNA, the CDR3 is TGTGCCAGCAGCCCAGACAGGGGTGTCGGAACCGGGGAGCTGTTTTTT.

The chain combines TRBV2 with TRBJ2-4, with D tentatively TRBD2 (6 bases). The CDR3 has 13 residues. V was clipped by 6 bases and J by 9 bases, with 15 bases between them. The V gene's germline CDR1 is SNHLY and CDR2 FYNNEI. CDR3 DNA sequence: TGTGCCAGCAGAAAGTCGGGACTCGCCATTCAGTACTTC. Translation: CASRKSGLAIQYF.

This chain uses TRBV7-2 with TRBJ1-1, with D possibly matching TRBD1 (6 bases). V lost 4 bases and J 1 base, leaving 10 bases between the germline ends. The CDR3 runs to 14 residues. Germline assignment: CDR1 SGHTA and CDR2 FQGNSA. The CDR3 sequence: CASSSGHPNTEAFF. The CDR3 nucleotides read TGTGCCAGCAGCTCGGGACACCCGAACACTGAAGCTTTCTTT.

This clone was counted between two and nine times. The chain recombines TRBV11-3 with TRBJ1-3; 8 bases are a match to TRBD1. This CDR3 contains 18 residues. The germline V gene encodes CDR1 SGHNT and CDR2 YENEEA. Trimming took 5 bases from V and 0 from J; bases not matched to a gene: 12. The CDR3 spells CASSPRSTGAVSGNTIYF. In nucleotides, the CDR3 is TGTGCCAGCAGCCCGCGATCGACAGGGGCCGTCTCTGGAAACACCATATATTTT.

J is TRBJ1-3 and V is TRBV2; D remains ambiguous. The CDR3 totals 14 residues. Germline-derived CDR1 and CDR2 are SNHLY and FYNNEI. Trimming took 6 bases from V and 4 from J, leaving 13 bases between them. In DNA form, the CDR3 reads TGTGCCAGCAGGGAAATCTTGGGCGGAAACACCATATATTTT. Translating it yields CASREILGGNTIYF.

This sequence joins TRBV3-1 (or the pseudogene TRBV3-2) and TRBJ2-5; TRBD2 matches 9 bases. The CDR3 is 13 residues long. The germline gives CDR1 LGHDT, CDR2 YNNKEL (reference sequence). J lost 2 bases, V lost 7 bases, and 2 bases had no gene match. The CDR3 spells CASNLAGQETQYF. CDR3 nucleotide sequence: TGTGCCAGCAACCTAGCGGGACAAGAGACCCAGTACTTC.

The chain couples TRBV7-2 to TRBJ2-7, with D possibly being TRBD2 (6 bases). CDR3 size: 14 residues. Germline-derived CDR1 and CDR2 are SGHTA and FQGNSA. The germline V and J ends were trimmed by 4 bases and 1 base, with 11 bases remaining between them. Here the CDR3 DNA reads TGTGCCAGCAGCTGGTTAGCGGTTTCCTACGAGCAGTACTTC. Protein sequence: CASSWLAVSYEQYF.

V is TRBV30 and J is TRBJ2-7; TRBD1 matches at 11 bases. Germline CDR1 and CDR2: GTSNPN and SVGIG (reference sequence). V was pared by 2 bases and J by 2 bases, with 2 bases of the junction left unmatched. This CDR3 spans 14 amino acids. CDR3 in DNA: TGTGCCTGGAGTAGGGACAGGGGGGCCTACGAGCAGTACTTC. As protein: CAWSRDRGAYEQYF.